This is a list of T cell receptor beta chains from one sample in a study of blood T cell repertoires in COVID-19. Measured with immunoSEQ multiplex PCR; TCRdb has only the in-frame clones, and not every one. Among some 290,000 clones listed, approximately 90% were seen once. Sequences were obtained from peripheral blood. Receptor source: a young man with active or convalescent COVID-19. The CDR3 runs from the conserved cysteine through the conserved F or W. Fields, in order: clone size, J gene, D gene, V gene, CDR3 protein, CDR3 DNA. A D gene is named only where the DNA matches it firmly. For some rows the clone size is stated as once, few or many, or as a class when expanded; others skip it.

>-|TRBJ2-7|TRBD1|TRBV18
CASSPQGANEQYF
TGTGCCAGCTCACCTCAGGGGGCTAACGAGCAGTACTTC
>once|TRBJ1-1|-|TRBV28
CASSAYRKGGVGTEAFF
TGTGCCAGCAGTGCGTACAGGAAAGGGGGTGTGGGCACTGAAGCTTTCTTT
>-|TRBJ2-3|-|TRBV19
CASSMSQVADTQYF
TGTGCCAGTAGTATGAGCCAAGTAGCAGATACGCAGTATTTT
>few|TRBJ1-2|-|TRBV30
CAWRLNYGYTF
TGTGCCTGGAGGCTAAACTATGGCTACACCTTC
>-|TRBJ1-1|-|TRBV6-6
CASSYPKAFF
TGTGCCAGCAGTTACCCTAAAGCTTTCTTT
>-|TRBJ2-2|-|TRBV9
CASSPLFFGGGVGGELFF
TGTGCCAGCAGCCCTTTATTTTTCGGAGGGGGCGTCGGCGGGGAGCTGTTTTTT
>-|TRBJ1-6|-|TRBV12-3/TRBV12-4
CASSTETNSPLHF
TGTGCCAGCAGTACAGAGACTAATTCACCCCTCCACTTT
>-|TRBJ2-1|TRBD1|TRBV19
CASSKGQGPNNEQFF
TGTGCCAGTAGTAAAGGACAGGGGCCGAACAATGAGCAGTTCTTC
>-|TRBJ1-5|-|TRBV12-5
CASGLLPRGGLASNQPQHF
TGTGCTAGTGGTTTGCTACCTAGGGGGGGCTTGGCTAGCAATCAGCCCCAGCATTTT
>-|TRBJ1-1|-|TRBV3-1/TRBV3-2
CASSRQQGGSEAFF
TGTGCCAGCAGCCGCCAACAGGGCGGATCTGAAGCTTTCTTT
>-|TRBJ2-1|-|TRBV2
CASRGREGGEQFF
TGTGCCAGCAGAGGCAGGGAAGGTGGTGAGCAGTTCTTC
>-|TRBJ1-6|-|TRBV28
CASIPENLGHPLHF
TGTGCCAGCATACCAGAGAACCTCGGACACCCCCTCCACTTT
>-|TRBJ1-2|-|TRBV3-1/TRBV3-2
CASSQVRGASGYTF
TGTGCCAGCAGCCAAGTTCGGGGGGCCAGCGGCTACACCTTC
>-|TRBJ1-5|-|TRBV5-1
CASSEGGINQPQHF
TGCGCCAGCAGCGAGGGCGGGATCAATCAGCCCCAGCATTTT
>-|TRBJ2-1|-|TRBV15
CATQTYSYNEQFF
TGTGCCACCCAGACATACTCCTACAATGAGCAGTTCTTC
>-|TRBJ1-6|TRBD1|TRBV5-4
CASSLDRGHSPLHF
TGTGCCAGCAGCTTGGACAGGGGACATTCACCCCTCCACTTT
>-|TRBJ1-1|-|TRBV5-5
CASSSLGQPNTEAFF
TGTGCCAGCAGCTCTTTAGGACAACCGAACACTGAAGCTTTCTTT
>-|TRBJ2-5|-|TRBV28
CASRTNGYQETQYF
TGTGCCAGCAGGACAAATGGGTACCAAGAGACCCAGTACTTC
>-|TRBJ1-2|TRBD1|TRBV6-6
CASSYSIGQGSGYTF
TGTGCCAGCAGTTACTCGATCGGACAGGGTAGTGGCTACACCTTC
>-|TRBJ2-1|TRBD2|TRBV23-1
CASSQAVAGVVYNEQFF
TGCGCCAGCAGTCAAGCAGTAGCGGGAGTCGTGTACAATGAGCAGTTCTTC
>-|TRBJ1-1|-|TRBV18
CASSPGQLMNTEAFF
TGTGCCAGCTCACCAGGACAGTTAATGAACACTGAAGCTTTCTTT
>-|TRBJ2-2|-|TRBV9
CASSAQGHANTGELFF
TGTGCCAGCAGCGCCCAGGGGCACGCGAACACCGGGGAGCTGTTTTTT